The rows below give T cell receptor beta chains drawn from one sample of a study of regulatory T cells in long-lasting Graves disease. One entry per CDR3 protein results from TCRdb running MiXCR on the multiplex PCR reads. The table has 700,000 or so distinct CDR3 sequences, approximately 29% seen once. The starting material was peripheral blood mononuclear cells (PBMCs), obtained when the disease was refractory, from a patient treated with antithyroid drugs. The receptors derive from a female donor with Graves disease. Each CDR3 is given with its conserved first and last residue. The D gene is left open where the match is weak. Rows may omit the clone size; those that give it use once, few, many or a size class.

TRBJ1-1	few	TRBV12-3/TRBV12-4	TRBD1	TGTGCCAGCAGGGGGGACAGGGGACAAACTGAAGCTTTCTTT	CASRGDRGQTEAFF
TRBJ1-5	many	TRBV12-3/TRBV12-4	-	TGTGCCAGCAGTTTCGAGGGGCAGGGCAATCAGCCCCAGCATTTT	CASSFEGQGNQPQHF
TRBJ1-4	-	TRBV20-1	TRBD1	TGCAGTGCTAGAGATTCAGGGGGCTCTAGTGAAAAACTGTTTTTT	CSARDSGGSSEKLFF
TRBJ1-4	-	TRBV28	-	TGTGCCAGCAGTTTACTGGGGGCGAGTGAAAGACTGTTTTTT	CASSLLGASERLFF
TRBJ2-7	-	TRBV3-1	-	TGTGCCAGCAGCCATACCCCGTACAGGTCTGACGAGCAGTACTTC	CASSHTPYRSDEQYF
TRBJ1-2	many	TRBV15	-	TGTGCCACCAGCGGAAGGACGGCATATGGCTACACCTTC	CATSGRTAYGYTF
TRBJ1-2	many	TRBV12-3/TRBV12-4	-	TGTGCCAGCAGTTTCGTTCACTTAGGGGGATATGGCTACACCTTC	CASSFVHLGGYGYTF
TRBJ2-7	-	TRBV19	TRBD1	TGTGCCAGTAGTTATTCGGGACAGGGTCCCGAGCAGTACTTC	CASSYSGQGPEQYF
TRBJ1-3	-	TRBV12-3/TRBV12-4	-	TGTGCCAGCAGTTGGTTCTCTGGAAACACCATATATTTT	CASSWFSGNTIYF
TRBJ2-7	many	TRBV2	-	TGTGCCAGCATGGGCAGCCCCGACTCCTACGAGCAGTACTTC	CASMGSPDSYEQYF
TRBJ2-5	many	TRBV6-1	TRBD2	TGTGCCAGCAGTGAAGCGCTCGGACTAGCGGGAGGGCCGAAAGAGACCCAGTACTTC	CASSEALGLAGGPKETQYF
TRBJ2-5	-	TRBV12-3/TRBV12-4	-	TGTGCCAGCAGTTGGGGAATTCCTATCCAAGAGACCCAGTACTTC	CASSWGIPIQETQYF
TRBJ1-2	-	TRBV20-1	TRBD1	TGCAGTGCTAGAGAATTACGTAACGACAGGGGGGGGGGCTACACCTTC	CSARELRNDRGGGYTF
TRBJ1-3	few	TRBV20-1	-	TGCAGTGCTAGGGTCACGAGCTCTGGAAACACCATATATTTT	CSARVTSSGNTIYF
TRBJ1-2	-	TRBV6-2/TRBV6-3	-	TGTGCCAGCAGTCTGGGGCTAGACAGTTCGCGCGGCTACACCTTC	CASSLGLDSSRGYTF
TRBJ1-1	many	TRBV28	-	TGTGCCAGCAGTGCCCCGGGATTTGAAGCTTTCTTT	CASSAPGFEAFF
TRBJ2-2	once	TRBV25-1	TRBD1	TGTGCCAGCAGTCCGGGACAGGGGATTACCGGGGAGCTGTTTTTT	CASSPGQGITGELFF
TRBJ1-5	-	TRBV11-2	-	TGTGCCAGCAGCCGAAATGGGGGCGCGTTTCAGCCCCAGCATTTT	CASSRNGGAFQPQHF
TRBJ2-3	-	TRBV2	TRBD2	TGTGCCAGCAGTTCACGGCCGGGACTAGCAGAGACAGATACGCAGTATTTT	CASSSRPGLAETDTQYF
TRBJ1-1	-	TRBV5-5	-	TGTGCCAGCAGCTTGCGGGGGGCGGTCGACGCTGAAGCTTTCTTT	CASSLRGAVDAEAFF
TRBJ1-5	few	TRBV27	-	TGTGCCAGCAGTTTATTTTTGGATCAGCCCCAGCATTTT	CASSLFLDQPQHF
TRBJ2-2	-	TRBV7-2	TRBD2	TGTGCCAGCAGCCTCACCTCGGGAGGGACCGGGGAGCTGTTTTTT	CASSLTSGGTGELFF
TRBJ1-4	few	TRBV3-1	-	TGTGCCAGCGGCGGGGGGCGCCGAGACGAAAAACTGTTTTTT	CASGGGRRDEKLFF
TRBJ2-7	few	TRBV12-3/TRBV12-4	-	TGTGCCAGCAGTACTGGACCCTCCTACGAGCAGTACTTC	CASSTGPSYEQYF
TRBJ2-7	-	TRBV5-1	-	TGCGCCAGCAGCCTCGGCCCCCGAGGGACGCCGGACTACGAGCAGTACTTC	CASSLGPRGTPDYEQYF
TRBJ2-7	many	TRBV28	TRBD1	TGTGCCAGCATGCTGGGACAGGGCTATCCCTACGAGCAGTACTTC	CASMLGQGYPYEQYF
TRBJ1-1	-	TRBV29-1	TRBD1	TGCAGCGTTGCCGGGACAGGGACCAAAGCTTTCTTT	CSVAGTGTKAFF
TRBJ1-5	few	TRBV12-3/TRBV12-4	TRBD1	TGTGCCAGCAGTTTAAGGGGGGGCCAGGGGGTTCAGCCCCAGCATTTT	CASSLRGGQGVQPQHF